This T cell receptor (beta chain) was recovered during a study of blood T cell repertoires in COVID-19. Study overall: Specimens from acute and convalescent COVID-19 originated in the United States, Italy and Spain. PBMCs, B-cell-depleted T cells, or T cells provided the cDNA or gDNA that made up the material.

Germline assignment: CDR1 LNHDA and CDR2 SQIVND (reference sequence). V lost 5 bases and J 6 bases, leaving 11 bases between the germline ends. The CDR3 is 13 residues long. This clone was recorded once. Methods used by the authors: Estimated nucleated cell counts came from reference gene primer amplification. Libraries were prepared by immunoSEQ multiplex PCR; TCRdb keeps only in-frame clonotypes and omits some of them. The V and J calls and the clone size are those of that table, but D and trimming were determined from the DNA. This table has 95,000 to 150,000 clones, 70% to 85% appearing once. The chain uses TRBV19 and TRBJ1-5, with D perhaps TRBD1 (6 bases). The source material was peripheral blood. The source of this sequence is a woman aged 70-85 years with acute or convalescent COVID-19. In nucleotides, the CDR3 is TGTGCCAGTAGTCCCGACAGGCGTCAGCCCCAGCATTTT. It translates to CASSPDRRQPQHF. Full variable domain (rest looked up from reference TRBV19 and TRBJ1-5): DGGITQSPKYLFRKEGQNVTLSCEQNLNHDAMYWYRQDPGQGLRLIYYSQIVNDFQKGDIAEGYSVSREKKESFPLTVTSAQKNPTAFYLCASSPDRRQPQHFGDGTRLSIL.